This T cell receptor beta chain was profiled in a study of Tregs in tolerant kidney transplant recipients. Clones were sequenced by immunoSEQ multiplex PCR, and TCRdb holds only the in-frame ones, with some missing. The repertoire includes fewer than 100,000 clones, approximately 90% of them detected once, and approximately 0.3% sits in the top ten. Trimming shortened V by 0 bases and J by 3 bases, and 13 bases separated the two germline ends. Germline V lookup: CDR1 SGHRS, CDR2 YFSETQ. This CDR3 region has 15 residues. In its sample, this clone was seen once. The TCR comes from a human donor who received a combined kidney and bone marrow transplant. The sample in question was Tregs from blood, obtained before the transplant. This sequence joins TRBV5-1 and TRBJ2-7; no clear D. CDR3 in DNA: TGCGCCAGCAGCTTGGCCCCCGGCCCGGGCTACGAGCAGTACTTC. This encodes CASSLAPGPGYEQYF.